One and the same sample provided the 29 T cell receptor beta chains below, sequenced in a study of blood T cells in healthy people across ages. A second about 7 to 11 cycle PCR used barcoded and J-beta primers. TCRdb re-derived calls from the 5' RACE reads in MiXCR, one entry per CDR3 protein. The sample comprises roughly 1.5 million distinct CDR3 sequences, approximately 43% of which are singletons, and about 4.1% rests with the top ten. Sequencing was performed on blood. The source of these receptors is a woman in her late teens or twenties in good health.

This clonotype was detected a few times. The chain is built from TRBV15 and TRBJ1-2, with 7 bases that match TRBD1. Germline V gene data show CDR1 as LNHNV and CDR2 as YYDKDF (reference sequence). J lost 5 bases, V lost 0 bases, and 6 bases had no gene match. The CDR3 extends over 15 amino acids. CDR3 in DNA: TGTGCCACCAGCAGAGAAAGGGGGCGCCGGTATGGCTACACCTTC. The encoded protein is CATSRERGRRYGYTF.

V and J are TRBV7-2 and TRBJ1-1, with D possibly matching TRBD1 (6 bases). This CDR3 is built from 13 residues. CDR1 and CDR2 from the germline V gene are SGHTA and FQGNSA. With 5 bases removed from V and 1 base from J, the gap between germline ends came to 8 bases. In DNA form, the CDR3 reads TGTGCCAGCAGCACCAGGGGGAACACTGAAGCTTTCTTT. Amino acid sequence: CASSTRGNTEAFF. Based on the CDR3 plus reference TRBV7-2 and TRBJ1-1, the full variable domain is GAGVSQSPSNKVTEKGKDVELRCDPISGHTALYWYRQSLGQGLEFLIYFQGNSAPDKSGLPSDRFSAERTGGSVSTLTIQRTQQEDSAVYLCASSTRGNTEAFFGQGTRLTVV.

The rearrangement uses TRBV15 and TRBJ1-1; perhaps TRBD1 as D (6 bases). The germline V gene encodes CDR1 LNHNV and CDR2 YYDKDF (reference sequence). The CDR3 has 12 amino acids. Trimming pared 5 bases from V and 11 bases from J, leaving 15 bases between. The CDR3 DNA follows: TGTGCCACCAGCCAGGGGTTACTCCCGGCTTTCTTT. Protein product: CATSQGLLPAFF.

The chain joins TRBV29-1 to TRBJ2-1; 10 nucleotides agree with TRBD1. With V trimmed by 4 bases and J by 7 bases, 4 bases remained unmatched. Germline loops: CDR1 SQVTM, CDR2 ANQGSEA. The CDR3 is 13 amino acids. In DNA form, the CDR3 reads TGCAGCGTTGCCGGGACAGGGGCAAATGAGCAGTTCTTC. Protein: CSVAGTGANEQFF.

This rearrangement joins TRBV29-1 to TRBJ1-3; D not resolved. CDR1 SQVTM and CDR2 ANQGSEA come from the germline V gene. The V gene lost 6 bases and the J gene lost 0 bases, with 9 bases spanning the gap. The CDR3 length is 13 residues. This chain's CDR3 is CSVSGPSGNTIYF. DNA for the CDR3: TGCAGCGTAAGCGGGCCCTCTGGAAACACCATATATTTT.

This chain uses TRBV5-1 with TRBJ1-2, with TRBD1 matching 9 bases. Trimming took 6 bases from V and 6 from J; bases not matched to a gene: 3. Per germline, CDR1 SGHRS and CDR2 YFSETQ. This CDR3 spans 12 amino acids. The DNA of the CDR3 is TGCGCCAGCATCGGGGACAGGGATGGCTACACCTTC. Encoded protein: CASIGDRDGYTF.

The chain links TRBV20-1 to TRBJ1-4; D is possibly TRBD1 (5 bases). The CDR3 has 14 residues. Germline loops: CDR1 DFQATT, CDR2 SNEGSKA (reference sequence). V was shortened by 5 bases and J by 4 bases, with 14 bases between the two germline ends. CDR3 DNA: TGCAGTGCTCCTCCTCGGCAGGGTAATGAAAAACTGTTTTTT. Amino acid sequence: CSAPPRQGNEKLFF.

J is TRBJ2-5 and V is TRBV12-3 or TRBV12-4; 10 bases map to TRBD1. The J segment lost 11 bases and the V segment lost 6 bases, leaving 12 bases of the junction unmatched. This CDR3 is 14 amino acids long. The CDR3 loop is CASSPGQGGIEQYF. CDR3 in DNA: TGTGCCAGCAGCCCCGGACAGGGGGGAATTGAGCAGTACTTC.

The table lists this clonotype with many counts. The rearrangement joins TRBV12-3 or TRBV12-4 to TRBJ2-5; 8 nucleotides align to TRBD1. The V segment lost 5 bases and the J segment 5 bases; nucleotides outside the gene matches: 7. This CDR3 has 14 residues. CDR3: CASSTGQAQETQYF. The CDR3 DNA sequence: TGTGCCAGCAGTACGGGACAGGCACAGGAGACCCAGTACTTC.

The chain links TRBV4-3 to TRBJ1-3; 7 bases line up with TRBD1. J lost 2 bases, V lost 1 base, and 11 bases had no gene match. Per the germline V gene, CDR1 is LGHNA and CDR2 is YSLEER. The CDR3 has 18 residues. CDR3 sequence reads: CASSQAQTSDRAGNTIYF. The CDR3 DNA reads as TGCGCCAGCAGCCAAGCCCAAACCTCAGACAGGGCTGGAAACACCATATATTTT.

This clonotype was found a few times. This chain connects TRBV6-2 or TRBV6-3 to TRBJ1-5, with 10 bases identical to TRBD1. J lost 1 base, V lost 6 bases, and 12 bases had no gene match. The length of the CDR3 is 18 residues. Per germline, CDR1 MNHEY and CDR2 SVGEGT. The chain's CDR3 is CASRNQTGGGKSNQPQHF. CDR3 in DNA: TGTGCCAGCAGAAACCAGACAGGGGGCGGGAAGAGCAATCAGCCCCAGCATTTT.

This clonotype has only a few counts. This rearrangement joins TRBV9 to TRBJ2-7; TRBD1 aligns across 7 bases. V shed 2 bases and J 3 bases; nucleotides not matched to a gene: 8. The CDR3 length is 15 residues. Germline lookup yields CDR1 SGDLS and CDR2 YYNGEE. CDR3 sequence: CASSVDLGTVYEQYF. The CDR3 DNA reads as TGTGCCAGCAGCGTCGACCTTGGGACAGTCTACGAGCAGTACTTC.

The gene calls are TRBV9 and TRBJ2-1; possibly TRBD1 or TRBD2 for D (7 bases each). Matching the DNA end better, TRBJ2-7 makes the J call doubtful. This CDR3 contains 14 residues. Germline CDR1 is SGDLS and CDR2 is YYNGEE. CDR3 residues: CASGGEGAYNEQYF. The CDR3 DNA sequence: TGTGCCAGCGGGGGGGAGGGGGCCTACAATGAGCAGTACTTC.

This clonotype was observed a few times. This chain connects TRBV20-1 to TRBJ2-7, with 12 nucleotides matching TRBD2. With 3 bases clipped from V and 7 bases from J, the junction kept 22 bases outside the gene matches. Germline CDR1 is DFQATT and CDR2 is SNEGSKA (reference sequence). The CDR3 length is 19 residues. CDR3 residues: CSASLRTSGVIGDYNEQYF. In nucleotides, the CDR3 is TGCAGTGCTAGTCTTAGGACTAGCGGGGTCATTGGAGACTACAATGAGCAGTACTTC.

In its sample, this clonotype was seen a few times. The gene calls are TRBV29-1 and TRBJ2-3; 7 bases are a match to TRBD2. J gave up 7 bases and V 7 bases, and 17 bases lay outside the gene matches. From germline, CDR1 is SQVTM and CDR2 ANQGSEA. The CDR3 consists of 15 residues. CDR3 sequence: CSASSGWGGLNTQYF. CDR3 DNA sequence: TGCAGCGCAAGTAGCGGGTGGGGGGGTCTAAATACGCAGTATTTT.

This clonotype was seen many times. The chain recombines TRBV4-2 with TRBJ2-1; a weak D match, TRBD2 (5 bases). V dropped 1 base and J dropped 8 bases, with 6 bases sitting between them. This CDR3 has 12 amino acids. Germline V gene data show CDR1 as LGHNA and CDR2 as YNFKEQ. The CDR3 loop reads CASSQAGDEQFF. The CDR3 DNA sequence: TGTGCCAGCAGCCAAGCCGGGGATGAGCAGTTCTTC.

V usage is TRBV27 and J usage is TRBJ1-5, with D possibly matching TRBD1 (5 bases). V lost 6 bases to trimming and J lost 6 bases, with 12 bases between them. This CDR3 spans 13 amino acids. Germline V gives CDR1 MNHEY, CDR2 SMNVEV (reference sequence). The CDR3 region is CASSPSGAQPQHF. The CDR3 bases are TGTGCCAGCAGCCCCAGCGGGGCTCAGCCCCAGCATTTT.

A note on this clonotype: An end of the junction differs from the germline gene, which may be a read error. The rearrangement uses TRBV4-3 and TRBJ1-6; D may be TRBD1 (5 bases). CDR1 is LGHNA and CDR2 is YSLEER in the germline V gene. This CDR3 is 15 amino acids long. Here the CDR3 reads CASSQEWGIGSPLHF. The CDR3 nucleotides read TGCGCCAGCAGCCAAGAGTGGGGGATTGGATCACCACTCCACTTT.

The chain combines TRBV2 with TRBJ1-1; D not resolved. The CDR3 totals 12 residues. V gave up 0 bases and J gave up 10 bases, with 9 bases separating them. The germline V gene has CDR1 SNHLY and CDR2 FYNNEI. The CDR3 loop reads CASSEARVGAFF. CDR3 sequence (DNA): TGTGCCAGCAGTGAAGCGCGGGTGGGAGCTTTCTTT. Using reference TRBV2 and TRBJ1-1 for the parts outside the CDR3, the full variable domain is EPEVTQTPSHQVTQMGQEVILRCVPISNHLYFYWYRQILGQKVEFLVSFYNNEISEKSEIFDDQFSVERPDGSNFTLKIRSTKLEDSAMYFCASSEARVGAFFGQGTRLTVV.

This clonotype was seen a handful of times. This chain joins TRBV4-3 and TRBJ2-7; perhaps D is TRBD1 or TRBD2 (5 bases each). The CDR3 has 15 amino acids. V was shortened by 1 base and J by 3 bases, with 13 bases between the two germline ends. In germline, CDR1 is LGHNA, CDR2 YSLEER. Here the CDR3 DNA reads TGCGCCAGCAGCCAAGTGGCGGGTCAGGGCTACGAGCAGTACTTC. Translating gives CASSQVAGQGYEQYF.

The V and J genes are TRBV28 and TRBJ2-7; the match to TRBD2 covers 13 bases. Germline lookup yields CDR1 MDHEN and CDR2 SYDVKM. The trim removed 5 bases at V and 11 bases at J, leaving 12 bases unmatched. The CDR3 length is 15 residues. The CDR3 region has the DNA TGTGCCAGCAGTACTTGGACTAGCGGGAGTCCTCGGAAGTACTTC. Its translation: CASSTWTSGSPRKYF.

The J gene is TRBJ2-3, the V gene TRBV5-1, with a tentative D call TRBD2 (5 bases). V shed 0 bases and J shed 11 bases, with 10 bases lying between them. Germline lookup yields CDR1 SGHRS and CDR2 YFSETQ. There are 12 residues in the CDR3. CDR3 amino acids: CASSLERFQQYF. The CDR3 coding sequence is TGCGCCAGCAGCTTGGAGCGGTTTCAGCAGTATTTT.

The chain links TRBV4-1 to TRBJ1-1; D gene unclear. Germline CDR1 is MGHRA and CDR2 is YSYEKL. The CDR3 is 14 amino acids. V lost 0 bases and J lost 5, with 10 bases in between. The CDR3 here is CASSQDPVLTEAFF. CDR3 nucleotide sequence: TGCGCCAGCAGCCAAGATCCAGTCTTAACTGAAGCTTTCTTT.

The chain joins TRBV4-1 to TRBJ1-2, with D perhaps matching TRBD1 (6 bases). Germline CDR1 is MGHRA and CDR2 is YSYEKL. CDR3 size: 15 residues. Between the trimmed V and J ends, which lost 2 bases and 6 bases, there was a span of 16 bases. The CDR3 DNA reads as TGCGCCAGCAGCCAATATTGGGGGGCAGTTCATGGCTACACCTTC. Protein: CASSQYWGAVHGYTF.

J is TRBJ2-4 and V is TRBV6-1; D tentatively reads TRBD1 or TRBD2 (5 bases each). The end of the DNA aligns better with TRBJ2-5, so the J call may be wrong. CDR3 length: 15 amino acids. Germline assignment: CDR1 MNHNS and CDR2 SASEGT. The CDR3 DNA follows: TGTGCCAGCAGCGTCGGGGTACAGGTTGGCGAGACCCAGTACTTC. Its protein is CASSVGVQVGETQYF.

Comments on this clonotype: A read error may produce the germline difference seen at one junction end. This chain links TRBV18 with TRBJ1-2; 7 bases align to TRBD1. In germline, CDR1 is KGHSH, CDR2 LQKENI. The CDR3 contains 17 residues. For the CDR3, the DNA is TGTGCCAGCTCACGACACAGCGGACCCGACAGGGCCTATCGCTACACCTTC. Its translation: CASSRHSGPDRAYRYTF. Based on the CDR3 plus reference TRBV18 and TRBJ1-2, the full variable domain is NAGVMQNPRHLVRRRGQEARLRCSPMKGHSHVYWYRQLPEEGLKFMVYLQKENIIDESGMPKERFSAEFPKEGPSILRIQQVVRGDSAAYFCASSRHSGPDRAYRYTFGSGTRLTVV.

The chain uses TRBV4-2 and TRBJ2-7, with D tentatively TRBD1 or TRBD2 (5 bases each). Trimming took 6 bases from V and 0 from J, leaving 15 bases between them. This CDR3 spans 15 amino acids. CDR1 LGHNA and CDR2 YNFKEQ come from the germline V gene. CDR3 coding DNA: TGTGCCAGCAGTTTCGGGACCTCGAGCTCCTACGAGCAGTACTTC. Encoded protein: CASSFGTSSSYEQYF.

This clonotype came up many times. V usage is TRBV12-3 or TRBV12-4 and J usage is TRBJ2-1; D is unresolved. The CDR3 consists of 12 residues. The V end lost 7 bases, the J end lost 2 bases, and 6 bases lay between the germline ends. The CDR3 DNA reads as TGTGCCAGCACCGTGGCCTACAATGAGCAGTTCTTC. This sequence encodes CASTVAYNEQFF.

CDR3 loop: CASSAGQVTDTQYF. In nucleotides, the CDR3 is TGTGCCAGCAGTGCGGGACAAGTCACAGATACGCAGTATTTT. V is TRBV7-8 and J is TRBJ2-3, with D perhaps given as TRBD1 or TRBD2 (6 bases each). The V end was cut by 6 bases, the J end by 2 bases, with 12 bases between. Germline CDR1 SGHVS, CDR2 FQNEAQ. This CDR3 spans 14 amino acids.